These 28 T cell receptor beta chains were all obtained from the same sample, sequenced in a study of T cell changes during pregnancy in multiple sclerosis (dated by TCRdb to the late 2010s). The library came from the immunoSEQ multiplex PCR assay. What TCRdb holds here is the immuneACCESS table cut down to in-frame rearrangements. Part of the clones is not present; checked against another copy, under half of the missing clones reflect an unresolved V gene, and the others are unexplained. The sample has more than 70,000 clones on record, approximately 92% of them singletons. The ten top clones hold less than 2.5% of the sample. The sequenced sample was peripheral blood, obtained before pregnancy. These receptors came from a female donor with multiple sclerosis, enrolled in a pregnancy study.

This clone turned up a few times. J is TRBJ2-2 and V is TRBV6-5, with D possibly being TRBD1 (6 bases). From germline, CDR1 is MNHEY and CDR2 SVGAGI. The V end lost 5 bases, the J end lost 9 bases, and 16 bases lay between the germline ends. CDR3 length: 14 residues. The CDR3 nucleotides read TGTGCCAGCAGTCGACTCAACAGGGACCGGGAGCTGTTTTTT. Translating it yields CASSRLNRDRELFF.

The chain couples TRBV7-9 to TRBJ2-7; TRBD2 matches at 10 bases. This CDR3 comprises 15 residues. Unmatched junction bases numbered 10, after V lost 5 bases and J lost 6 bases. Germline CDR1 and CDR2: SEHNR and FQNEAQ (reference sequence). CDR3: CASSPLAGGMSEQYF. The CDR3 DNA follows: TGTGCCAGCAGCCCGTTAGCGGGAGGAATGAGCGAGCAGTACTTC.

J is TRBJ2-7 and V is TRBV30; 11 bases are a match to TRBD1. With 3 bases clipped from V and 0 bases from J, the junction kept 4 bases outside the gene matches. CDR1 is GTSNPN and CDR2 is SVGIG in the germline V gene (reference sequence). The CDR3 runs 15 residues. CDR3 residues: CAWRGQGASSYEQYF. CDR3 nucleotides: TGTGCCTGGAGAGGACAGGGGGCGAGCTCCTACGAGCAGTACTTC.

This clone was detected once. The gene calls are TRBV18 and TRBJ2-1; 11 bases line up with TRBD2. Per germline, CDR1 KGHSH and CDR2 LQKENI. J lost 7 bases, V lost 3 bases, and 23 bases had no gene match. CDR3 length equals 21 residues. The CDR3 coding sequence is TGTGCCAGCTCACCTACCAGGGTAGCGGGAGGGCATGGTTTGGACGAGAATGAGCAGTTCTTC. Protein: CASSPTRVAGGHGLDENEQFF.

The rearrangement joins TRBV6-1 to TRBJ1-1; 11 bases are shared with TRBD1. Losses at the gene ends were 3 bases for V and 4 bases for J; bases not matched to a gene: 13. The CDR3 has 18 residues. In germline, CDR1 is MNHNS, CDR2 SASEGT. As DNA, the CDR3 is TGTGCCAGCAGTGATCGGCGGGGAGGGACAGGGGGAGTCACTGAAGCTTTCTTT. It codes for CASSDRRGGTGGVTEAFF.

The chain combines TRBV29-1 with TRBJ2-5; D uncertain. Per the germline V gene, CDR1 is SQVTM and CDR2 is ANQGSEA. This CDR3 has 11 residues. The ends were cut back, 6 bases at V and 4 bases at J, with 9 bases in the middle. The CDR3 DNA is TGCAGCGTCGCACAGCTAGAGACCCAGTACTTC. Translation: CSVAQLETQYF. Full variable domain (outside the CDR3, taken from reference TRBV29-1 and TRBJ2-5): SAVISQKPSRDICQRGTSLTIQCQVDSQVTMMFWYRQQPGQSLTLIATANQGSEATYESGFVIDKFPISRPNLTFSTLTVSNMSPEDSSIYLCSVAQLETQYFGPGTRLLVL.

CDR3 sequence reads: CASRPGLAVLNEQFF. As DNA, the CDR3 is TGTGCCAGCAGACCGGGACTAGCGGTACTCAATGAGCAGTTCTTC. V is TRBV5-4 and J is TRBJ2-1, with 11 bases fitting TRBD2. Trimming removed 5 bases from V and 6 bases from J; junction bases left unmatched: 7. Germline values: CDR1 SGHNT, CDR2 YYREEE (reference sequence). The CDR3 covers 15 residues. Combining the CDR3 with reference TRBV5-4 and TRBJ2-1 gives the whole variable domain ETGVTQSPTHLIKTRGQQVTLRCSSQSGHNTVSWYQQALGQGPQFIFQYYREEENGRGNFPPRFSGLQFPNYSSELNVNALELDDSALYLCASRPGLAVLNEQFFGPGTRLTVL.

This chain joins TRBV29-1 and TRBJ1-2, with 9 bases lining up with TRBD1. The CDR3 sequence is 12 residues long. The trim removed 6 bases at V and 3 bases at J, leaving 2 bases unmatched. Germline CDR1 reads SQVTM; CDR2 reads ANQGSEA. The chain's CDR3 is CSVRQGDYGYTF. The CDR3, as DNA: TGCAGCGTCAGACAGGGGGACTATGGCTACACCTTC.

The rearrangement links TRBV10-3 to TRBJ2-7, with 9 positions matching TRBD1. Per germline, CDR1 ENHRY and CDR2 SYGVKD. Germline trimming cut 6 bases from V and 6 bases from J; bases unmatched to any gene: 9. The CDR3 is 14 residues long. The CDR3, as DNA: TGTGCCATCAGACCGGGACAGGGAAGGGGCGAGCAGTACTTC. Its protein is CAIRPGQGRGEQYF.

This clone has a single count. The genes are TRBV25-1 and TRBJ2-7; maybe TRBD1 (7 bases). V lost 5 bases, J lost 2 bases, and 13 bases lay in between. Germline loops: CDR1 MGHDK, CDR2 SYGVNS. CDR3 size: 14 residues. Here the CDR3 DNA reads TGTGCCAGCAGTCGGACAGGCGGGACCTACGAGCAGTACTTC. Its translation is CASSRTGGTYEQYF.

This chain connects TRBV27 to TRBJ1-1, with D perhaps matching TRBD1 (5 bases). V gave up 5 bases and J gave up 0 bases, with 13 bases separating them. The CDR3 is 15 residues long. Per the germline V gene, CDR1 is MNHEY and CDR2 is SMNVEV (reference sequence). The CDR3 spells CASSPAWGMNTEAFF. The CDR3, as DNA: TGTGCCAGCAGTCCAGCTTGGGGCATGAACACTGAAGCTTTCTTT.

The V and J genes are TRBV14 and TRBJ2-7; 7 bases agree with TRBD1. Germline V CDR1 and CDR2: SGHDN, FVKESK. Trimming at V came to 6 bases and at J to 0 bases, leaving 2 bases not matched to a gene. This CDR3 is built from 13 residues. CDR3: CASRRDSSYEQYF. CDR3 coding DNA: TGTGCCAGCAGGAGGGACAGCTCCTACGAGCAGTACTTC.

CDR3 sequence (DNA): TGTGCCAGCAGTGCGGACCTCTCTTTAAGGGGCTACTATGGCTACACCTTC. It translates to CASSADLSLRGYYGYTF. This chain connects TRBV25-1 to TRBJ1-2, with D possibly matching TRBD1 (5 bases). V lost 4 bases to trimming and J lost 3 bases, with 21 bases between them. The CDR3 spans 17 residues. Germline values: CDR1 MGHDK, CDR2 SYGVNS.

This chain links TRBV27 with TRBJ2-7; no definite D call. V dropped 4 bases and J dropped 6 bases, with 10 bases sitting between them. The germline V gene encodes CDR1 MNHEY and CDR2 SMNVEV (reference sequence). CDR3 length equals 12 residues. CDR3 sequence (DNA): TGTGCCAGCAGTTCCCTCCTAGGCGAGCAGTACTTC. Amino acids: CASSSLLGEQYF.

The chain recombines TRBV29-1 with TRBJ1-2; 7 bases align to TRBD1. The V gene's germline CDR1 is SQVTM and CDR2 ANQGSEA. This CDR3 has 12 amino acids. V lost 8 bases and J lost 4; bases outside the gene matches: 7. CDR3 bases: TGCAGCATTCGACAGGGAGTCTATGGCTACACCTTC. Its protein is CSIRQGVYGYTF.

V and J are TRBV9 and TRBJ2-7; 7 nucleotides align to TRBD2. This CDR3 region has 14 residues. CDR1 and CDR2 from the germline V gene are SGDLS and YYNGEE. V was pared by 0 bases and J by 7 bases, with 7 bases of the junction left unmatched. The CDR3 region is CASSVVGGRGEQYF. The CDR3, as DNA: TGTGCCAGCAGCGTAGTTGGGGGGAGGGGAGAGCAGTACTTC.

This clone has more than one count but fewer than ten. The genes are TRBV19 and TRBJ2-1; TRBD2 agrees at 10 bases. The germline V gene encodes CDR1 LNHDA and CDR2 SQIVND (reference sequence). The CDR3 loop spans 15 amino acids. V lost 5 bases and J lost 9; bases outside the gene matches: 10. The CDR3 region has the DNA TGTGCCAGTAGTCTGAGCGGGAGGGCCGAGGCTGAGCAGTTCTTC. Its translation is CASSLSGRAEAEQFF.

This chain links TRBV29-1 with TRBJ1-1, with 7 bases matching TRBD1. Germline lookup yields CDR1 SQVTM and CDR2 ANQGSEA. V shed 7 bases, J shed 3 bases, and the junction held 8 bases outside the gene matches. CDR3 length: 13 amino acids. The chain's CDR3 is CSGGEQGYTEAFF. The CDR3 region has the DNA TGCAGCGGGGGAGAACAGGGGTACACTGAAGCTTTCTTT.

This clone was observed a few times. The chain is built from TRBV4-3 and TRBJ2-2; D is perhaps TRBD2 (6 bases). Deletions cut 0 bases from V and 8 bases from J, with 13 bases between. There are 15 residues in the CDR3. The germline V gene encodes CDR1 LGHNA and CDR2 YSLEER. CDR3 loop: CASSQDLRGVGELFF. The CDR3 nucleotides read TGCGCCAGCAGCCAAGATCTACGCGGGGTTGGGGAGCTGTTTTTT.

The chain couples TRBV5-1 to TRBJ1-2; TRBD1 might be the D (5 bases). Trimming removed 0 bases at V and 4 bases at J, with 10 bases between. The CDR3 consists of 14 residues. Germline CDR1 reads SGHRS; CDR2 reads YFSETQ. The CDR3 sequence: CASSLGGAGYGYTF. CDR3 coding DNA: TGCGCCAGCAGCTTGGGCGGGGCGGGCTATGGCTACACCTTC.

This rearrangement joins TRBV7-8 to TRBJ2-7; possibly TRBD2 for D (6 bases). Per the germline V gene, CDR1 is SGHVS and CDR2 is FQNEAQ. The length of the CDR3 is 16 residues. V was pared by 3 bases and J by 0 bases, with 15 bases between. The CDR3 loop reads CASSFKSGLSSYEQYF. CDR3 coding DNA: TGTGCCAGCAGCTTTAAAAGCGGACTAAGCTCCTACGAGCAGTACTTC.

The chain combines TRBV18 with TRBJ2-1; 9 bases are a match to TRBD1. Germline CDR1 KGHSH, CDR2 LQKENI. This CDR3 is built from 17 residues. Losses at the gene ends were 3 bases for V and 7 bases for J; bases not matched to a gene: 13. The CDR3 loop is CASSPQLTGGETNEQFF. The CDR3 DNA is TGTGCCAGCTCACCCCAACTTACAGGGGGCGAGACAAATGAGCAGTTCTTC. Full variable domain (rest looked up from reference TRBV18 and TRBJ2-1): NAGVMQNPRHLVRRRGQEARLRCSPMKGHSHVYWYRQLPEEGLKFMVYLQKENIIDESGMPKERFSAEFPKEGPSILRIQQVVRGDSAAYFCASSPQLTGGETNEQFFGPGTRLTVL.

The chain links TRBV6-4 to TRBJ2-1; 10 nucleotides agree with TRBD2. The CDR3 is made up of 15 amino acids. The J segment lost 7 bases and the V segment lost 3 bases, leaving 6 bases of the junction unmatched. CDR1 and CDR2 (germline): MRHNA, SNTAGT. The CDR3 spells CASSEASGSSNEQFF. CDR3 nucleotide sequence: TGTGCCAGCAGTGAGGCTAGCGGGAGTTCTAATGAGCAGTTCTTC.

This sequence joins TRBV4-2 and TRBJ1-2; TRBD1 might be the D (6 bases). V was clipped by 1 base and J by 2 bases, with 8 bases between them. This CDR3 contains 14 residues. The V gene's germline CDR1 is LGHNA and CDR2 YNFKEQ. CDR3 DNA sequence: TGTGCCAGCAGCCAAGGACAGGCCAACTATGGCTACACCTTC. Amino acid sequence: CASSQGQANYGYTF.

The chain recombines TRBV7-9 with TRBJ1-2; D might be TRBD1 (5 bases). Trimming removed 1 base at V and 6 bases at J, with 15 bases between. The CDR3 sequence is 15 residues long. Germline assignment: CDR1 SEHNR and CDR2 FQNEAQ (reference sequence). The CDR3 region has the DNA TGTGCCAGCAGCTTAGGGCCACCAGGGAGGGATGGCTACACCTTC. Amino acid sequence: CASSLGPPGRDGYTF.

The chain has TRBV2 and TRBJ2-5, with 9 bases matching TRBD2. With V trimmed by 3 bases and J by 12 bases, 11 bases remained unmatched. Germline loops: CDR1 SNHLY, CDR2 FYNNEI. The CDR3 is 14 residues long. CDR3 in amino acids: CASSDEGSSGGKYF. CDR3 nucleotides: TGTGCCAGCAGTGACGAAGGGAGTAGCGGGGGAAAGTACTTC. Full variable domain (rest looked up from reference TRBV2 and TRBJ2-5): EPEVTQTPSHQVTQMGQEVILRCVPISNHLYFYWYRQILGQKVEFLVSFYNNEISEKSEIFDDQFSVERPDGSNFTLKIRSTKLEDSAMYFCASSDEGSSGGKYFGPGTRLLVL.

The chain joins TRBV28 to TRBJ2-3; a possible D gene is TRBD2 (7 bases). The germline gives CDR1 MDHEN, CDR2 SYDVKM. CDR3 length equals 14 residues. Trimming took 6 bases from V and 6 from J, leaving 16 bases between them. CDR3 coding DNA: TGTGCCAGCAGCCTACCTGGGGGGGCGGATACGCAGTATTTT. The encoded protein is CASSLPGGADTQYF.

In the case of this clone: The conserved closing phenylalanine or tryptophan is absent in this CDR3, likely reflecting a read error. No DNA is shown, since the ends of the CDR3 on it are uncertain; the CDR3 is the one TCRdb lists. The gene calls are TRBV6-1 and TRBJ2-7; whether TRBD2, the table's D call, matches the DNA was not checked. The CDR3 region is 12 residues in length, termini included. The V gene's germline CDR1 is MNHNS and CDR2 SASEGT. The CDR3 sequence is CASSLRLAGVWM.